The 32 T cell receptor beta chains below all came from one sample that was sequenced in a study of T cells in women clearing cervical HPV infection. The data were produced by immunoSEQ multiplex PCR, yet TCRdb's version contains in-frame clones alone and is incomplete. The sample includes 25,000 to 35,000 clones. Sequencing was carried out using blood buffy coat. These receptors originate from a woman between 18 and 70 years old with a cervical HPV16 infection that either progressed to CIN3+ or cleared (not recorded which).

The CDR3 bases that were read are TGCGCCAGCAGCTTCCAGGGGGCAGGGACAGATACG. It translates to CASSFQGAGTDT. The entire CDR3 sequence reads CASSFQGAGTDTQYF. The chain uses TRBV5-1 and TRBJ2-3; 8 nucleotides align to TRBD1. Sequencing ends 3 residues short of the CDR3 end; the germline J gene provides the rest. The ends lost 2 bases at V and 3 bases at J; junction bases unmatched: 5. CDR1 and CDR2 from the germline V gene are SGHRS and YFSETQ. The CDR3 covers 15 residues.

The CDR3 spells CASSFWTSGRNDYTF. The sequenced part of the CDR3 DNA is TGTGCCAGCAGCTTCTGGACTAGCGGGAGGAATGAC. This chain connects TRBV7-9 to TRBJ1-2, with D unresolved. The read ends 3 residues early relative to the CDR3; the germline J gene fills the gap. Germline V lookup: CDR1 SEHNR, CDR2 FQNEAQ (reference sequence). This CDR3 contains 15 residues. Full variable domain (remainder filled in from reference TRBV7-9 and TRBJ1-2): DTGVSQNPRHKITKRGQNVTFRCDPISEHNRLYWYRQTLGQGPEFLTYFQNEAQLEKSRLLSDRFSAERPKGSFSTLEIQRTEQGDSAMYLCASSFWTSGRNDYTFGSGTRLTVV.

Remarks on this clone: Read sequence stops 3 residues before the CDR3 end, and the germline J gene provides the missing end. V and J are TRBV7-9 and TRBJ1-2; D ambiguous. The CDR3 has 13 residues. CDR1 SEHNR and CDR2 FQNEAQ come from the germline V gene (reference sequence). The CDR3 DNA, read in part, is TGTGCCAGCATTCTGCTTGGGCCGAACCCC. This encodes CASILLGPNP. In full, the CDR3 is CASILLGPNPYTF.

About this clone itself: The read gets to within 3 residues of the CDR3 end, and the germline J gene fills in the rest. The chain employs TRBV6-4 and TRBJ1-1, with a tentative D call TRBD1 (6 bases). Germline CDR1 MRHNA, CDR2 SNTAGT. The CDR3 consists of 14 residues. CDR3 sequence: CASTAGVGGEEAFF. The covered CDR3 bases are TGTGCCAGCACTGCGGGGGTCGGGGGCGAGGAA.

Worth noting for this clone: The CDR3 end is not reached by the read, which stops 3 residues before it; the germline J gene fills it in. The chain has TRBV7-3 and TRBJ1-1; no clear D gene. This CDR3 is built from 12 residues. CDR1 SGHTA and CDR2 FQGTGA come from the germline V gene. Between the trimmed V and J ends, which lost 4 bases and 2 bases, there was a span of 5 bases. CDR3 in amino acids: CASSSQNTEAFF. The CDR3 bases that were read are TGTGCCAGCAGCTCCCAAAACACTGAA.

Here the CDR3 reads CSARNGLGPQYF. The sequenced CDR3 bases are TGCAGTGCTAGGAATGGCCTGGGGCCG. This chain connects TRBV20-1 to TRBJ2-3, with D perhaps matching TRBD1 (5 bases). The CDR3 extends 3 residues past the end of the read, so its final part is completed from the germline J gene. Germline CDR1 DFQATT, CDR2 SNEGSKA (reference sequence). This CDR3 is 12 amino acids long.

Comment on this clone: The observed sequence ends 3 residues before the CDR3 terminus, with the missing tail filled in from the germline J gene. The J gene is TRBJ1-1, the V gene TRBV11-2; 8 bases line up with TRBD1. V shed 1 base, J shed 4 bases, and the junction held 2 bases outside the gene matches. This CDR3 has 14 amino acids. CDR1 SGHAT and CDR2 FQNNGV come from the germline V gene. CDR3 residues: CASSLVTGGTEAFF. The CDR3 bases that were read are TGTGCCAGCAGCTTAGTCACAGGGGGCACTGAA.

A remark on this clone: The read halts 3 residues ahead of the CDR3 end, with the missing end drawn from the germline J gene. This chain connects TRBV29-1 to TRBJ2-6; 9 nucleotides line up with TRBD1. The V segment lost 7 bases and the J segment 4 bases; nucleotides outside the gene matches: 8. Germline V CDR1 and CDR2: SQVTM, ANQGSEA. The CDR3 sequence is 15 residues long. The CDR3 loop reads CSAEQGAWGANVLTF. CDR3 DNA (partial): TGCAGCGCCGAACAGGGGGCGTGGGGGGCCAACGTC.

This CDR3 reads CASSFQGPNTEAFF. The part of the CDR3 DNA that was read is TGTGCCAGCAGCTTTCAGGGGCCGAACACTGAA. The chain joins TRBV5-5 to TRBJ1-1, with D possibly TRBD1 on 6 matching bases. The DNA ends 3 residues before the CDR3 does, and the rest of the CDR3 is filled in from the germline J gene. V was cut by 2 bases and J by 1 base, with 9 bases left in between. Germline CDR1 SGHKS, CDR2 YYEKEE (reference sequence). CDR3 size: 14 residues.

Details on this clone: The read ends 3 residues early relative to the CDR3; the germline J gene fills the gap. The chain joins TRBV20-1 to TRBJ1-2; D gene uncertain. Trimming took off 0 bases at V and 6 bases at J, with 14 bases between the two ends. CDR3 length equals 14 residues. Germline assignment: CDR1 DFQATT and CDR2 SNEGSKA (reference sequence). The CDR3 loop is CSARDSGGEHGYTF. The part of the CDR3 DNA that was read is TGCAGTGCTAGAGATTCTGGCGGGGAACATGGC.

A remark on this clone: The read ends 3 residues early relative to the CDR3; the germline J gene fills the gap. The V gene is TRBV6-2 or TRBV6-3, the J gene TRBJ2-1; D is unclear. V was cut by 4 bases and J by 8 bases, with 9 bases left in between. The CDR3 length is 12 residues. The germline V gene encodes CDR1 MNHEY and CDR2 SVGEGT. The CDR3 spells CASSFPPYEQFF. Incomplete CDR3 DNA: TGTGCCAGCAGTTTCCCCCCATATGAG.

Incomplete CDR3 DNA: TGTGCCAGCTCACCACCGCCGGCAGGGAGAATCTACGAG. Protein: CASSPPPAGRIYE. The CDR3, in full, reads CASSPPPAGRIYEQYF. The chain couples TRBV18 to TRBJ2-7; D possibly matches TRBD1 or TRBD2 (5 bases each). The sequenced fragment ends 3 residues before the CDR3 boundary, so the rest is inferred from the germline J gene. The CDR3 has 16 amino acids. The V gene's germline CDR1 is KGHSH and CDR2 LQKENI. V gave up 0 bases and J gave up 3 bases, with 15 bases separating them.

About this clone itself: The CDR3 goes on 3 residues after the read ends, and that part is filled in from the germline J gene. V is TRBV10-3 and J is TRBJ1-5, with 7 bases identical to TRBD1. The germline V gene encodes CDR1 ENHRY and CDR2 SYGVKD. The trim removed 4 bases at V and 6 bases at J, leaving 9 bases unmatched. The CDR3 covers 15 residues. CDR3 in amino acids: CAISVGRGQGQPQHF. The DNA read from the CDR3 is TGTGCCATCAGTGTTGGAAGGGGGCAGGGTCAGCCC.

CDR3 DNA (partial): TGCAGTGCTCGACCGACAGATTCTAGCACAGATACG. Encoded protein: CSARPTDSSTDT. The CDR3 in its entirety is CSARPTDSSTDTQYF. The V call is TRBV20-1, the J call TRBJ2-3, with a possible D match to TRBD1 (5 bases). The read falls 3 residues short of the CDR3 end, and the missing part is taken from the germline J gene. The germline CDR1 and CDR2 sequences are DFQATT and SNEGSKA (reference sequence). The CDR3 is 15 amino acids. The V gene lost 5 bases and the J gene lost 0 bases, with 15 bases spanning the gap.

The covered CDR3 bases are TGTGCCAGCAGCCCAACTAGCGGGGGTACCCGGGAG. It translates to CASSPTSGGTRE. The CDR3 reads in full as CASSPTSGGTRELFF. The genes are TRBV7-2 and TRBJ2-2, with 11 bases lining up with TRBD2. The CDR3 end is not reached by the read, which stops 3 residues before it; the germline J gene fills it in. With V trimmed by 5 bases and J by 9 bases, 8 bases remained unmatched. Germline CDR1 reads SGHTA; CDR2 reads FQGNSA. The CDR3 extends over 15 amino acids.

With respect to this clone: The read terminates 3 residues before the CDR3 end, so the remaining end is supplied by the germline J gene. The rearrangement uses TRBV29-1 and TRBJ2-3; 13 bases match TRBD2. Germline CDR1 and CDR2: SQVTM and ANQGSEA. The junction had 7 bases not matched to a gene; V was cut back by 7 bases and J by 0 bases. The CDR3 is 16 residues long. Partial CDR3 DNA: TGCAGCGCTCGGGGACTAGCGGGGACTAGCACAGATACG. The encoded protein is CSARGLAGTSTDT. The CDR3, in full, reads CSARGLAGTSTDTQYF.

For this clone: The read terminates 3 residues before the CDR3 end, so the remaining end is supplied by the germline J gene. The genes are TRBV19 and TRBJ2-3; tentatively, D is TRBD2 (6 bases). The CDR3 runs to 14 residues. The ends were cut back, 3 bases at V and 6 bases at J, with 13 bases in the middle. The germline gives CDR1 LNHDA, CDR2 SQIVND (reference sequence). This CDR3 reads CASSMRGLRDTQYF. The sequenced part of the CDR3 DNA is TGTGCCAGTAGTATGAGGGGACTCCGGGATACG.

CDR3 DNA (partial): TGCGCCAGCAGGAGCGAGGTTACTAATGAAAAA. Protein product: CASRSEVTNEK. The whole CDR3 sequence reads CASRSEVTNEKLFF. The chain recombines TRBV5-1 with TRBJ1-4; D is undetermined. The read ends 3 residues before the CDR3 terminus; that terminus is restored from the germline J gene. Germline V gene data show CDR1 as SGHRS and CDR2 as YFSETQ. The CDR3 contains 14 residues. V lost 5 bases and J 2 bases, leaving 10 bases between the germline ends. Full variable domain (rest looked up from reference TRBV5-1 and TRBJ1-4): KAGVTQTPRYLIKTRGQQVTLSCSPISGHRSVSWYQQTPGQGLQFLFEYFSETQRNKGNFPGRFSGRQFSNSRSEMNVSTLELGDSALYLCASRSEVTNEKLFFGSGTQLSVL.

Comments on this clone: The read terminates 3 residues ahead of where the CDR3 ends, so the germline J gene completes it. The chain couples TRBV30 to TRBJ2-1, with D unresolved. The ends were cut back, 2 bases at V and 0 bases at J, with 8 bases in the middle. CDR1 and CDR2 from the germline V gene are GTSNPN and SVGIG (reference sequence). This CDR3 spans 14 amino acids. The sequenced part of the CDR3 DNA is TGTGCCTGGAGTACTCACAGCTCCTACAATGAG. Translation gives CAWSTHSSYNE. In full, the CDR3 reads CAWSTHSSYNEQFF.

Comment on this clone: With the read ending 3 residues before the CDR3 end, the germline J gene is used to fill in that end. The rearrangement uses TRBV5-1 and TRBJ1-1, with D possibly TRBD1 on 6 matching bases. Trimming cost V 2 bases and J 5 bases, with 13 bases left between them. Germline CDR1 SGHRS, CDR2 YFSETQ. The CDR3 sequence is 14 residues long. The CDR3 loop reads CASSLGYRETEAFF. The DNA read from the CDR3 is TGCGCCAGCAGCTTAGGGTACAGGGAGACTGAA.

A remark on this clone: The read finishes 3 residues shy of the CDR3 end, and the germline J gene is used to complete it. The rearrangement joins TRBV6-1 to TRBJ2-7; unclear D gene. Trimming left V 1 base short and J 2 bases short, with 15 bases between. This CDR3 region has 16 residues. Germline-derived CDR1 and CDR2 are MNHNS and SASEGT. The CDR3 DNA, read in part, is TGTGCCAGCAGTGAAGACGTTACCCCTATTGCCTACGAG. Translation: CASSEDVTPIAYE. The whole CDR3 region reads CASSEDVTPIAYEQYF.

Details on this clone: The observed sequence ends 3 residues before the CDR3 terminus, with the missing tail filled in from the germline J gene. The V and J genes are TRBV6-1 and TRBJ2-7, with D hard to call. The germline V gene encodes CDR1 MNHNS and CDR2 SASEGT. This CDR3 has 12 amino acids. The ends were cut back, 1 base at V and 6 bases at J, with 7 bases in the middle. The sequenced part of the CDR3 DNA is TGTGCCAGCAGTGAAGTCAGGTCCGAG. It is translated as CASSEVRSE. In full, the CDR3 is CASSEVRSEQYF.

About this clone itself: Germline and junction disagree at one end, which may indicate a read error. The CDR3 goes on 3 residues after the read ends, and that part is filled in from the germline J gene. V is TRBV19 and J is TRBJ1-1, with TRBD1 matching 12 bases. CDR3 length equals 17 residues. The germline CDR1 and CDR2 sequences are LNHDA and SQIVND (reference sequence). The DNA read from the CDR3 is TGTGCCAGTAGTCCCTCGTGGGGGACAGGGGGCGGAACTGAC. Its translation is CASSPSWGTGGGTD. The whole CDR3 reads CASSPSWGTGGGTDAFF.

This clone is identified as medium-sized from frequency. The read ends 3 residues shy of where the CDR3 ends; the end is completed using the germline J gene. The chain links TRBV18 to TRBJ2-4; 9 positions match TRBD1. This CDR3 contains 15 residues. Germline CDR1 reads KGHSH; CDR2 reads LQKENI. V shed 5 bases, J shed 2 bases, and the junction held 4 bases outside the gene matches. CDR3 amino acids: CASSRDRVTKNIQYF. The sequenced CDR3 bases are TGTGCCAGCTCAAGGGACAGGGTCACCAAAAACATT.

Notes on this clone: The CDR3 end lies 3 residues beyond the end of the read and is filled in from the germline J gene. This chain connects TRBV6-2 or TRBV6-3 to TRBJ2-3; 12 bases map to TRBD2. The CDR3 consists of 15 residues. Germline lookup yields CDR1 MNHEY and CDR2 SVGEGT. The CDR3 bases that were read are TGTGCCAGCAGTCCTGGACTAGCGGGACAAGAGACG. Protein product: CASSPGLAGQET. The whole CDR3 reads CASSPGLAGQETQYF.

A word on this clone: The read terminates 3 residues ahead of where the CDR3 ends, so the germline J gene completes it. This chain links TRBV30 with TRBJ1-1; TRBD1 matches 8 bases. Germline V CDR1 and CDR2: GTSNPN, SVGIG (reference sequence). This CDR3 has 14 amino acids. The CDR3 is CAWRRPDRAYEAFF. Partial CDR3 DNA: TGTGCCTGGAGACGCCCGGACAGGGCCTACGAG. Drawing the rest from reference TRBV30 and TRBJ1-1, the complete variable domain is SQTIHQWPATLVQPVGSPLSLECTVEGTSNPNLYWYRQAAGRGLQLLFYSVGIGQISSEVPQNLSASRPQDRQFILSSKKLLLSDSGFYLCAWRRPDRAYEAFFGQGTRLTVV.

Partial CDR3 DNA: TGTGCCAGCAGCCCGGGTGGAAGCAATCAGCCC. Protein: CASSPGGSNQP. The full CDR3 reads CASSPGGSNQPQHF. V gene TRBV7-2 combines with J gene TRBJ1-5, with D unresolved. The observed sequence ends 3 residues before the CDR3 terminus, with the missing tail filled in from the germline J gene. This CDR3 contains 14 residues. V dropped 5 bases and J dropped 1 base, with 9 bases sitting between them. Germline V lookup: CDR1 SGHTA, CDR2 FQGNSA.

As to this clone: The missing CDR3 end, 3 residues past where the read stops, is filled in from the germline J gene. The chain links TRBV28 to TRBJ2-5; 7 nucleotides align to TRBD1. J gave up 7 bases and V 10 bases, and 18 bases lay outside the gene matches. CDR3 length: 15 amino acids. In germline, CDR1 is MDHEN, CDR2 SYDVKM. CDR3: CATLPPTGLGWTQYF. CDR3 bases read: TGTGCCACCCTCCCCCCGACAGGGTTGGGTTGGACC. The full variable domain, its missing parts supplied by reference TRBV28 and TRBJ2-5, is DVKVTQSSRYLVKRTGEKVFLECVQDMDHENMFWYRQDPGLGLRLIYFSYDVKMKEKGDIPEGYSVSREKKERFSLILESASTNQTSMYLCATLPPTGLGWTQYFGPGTRLLVL.

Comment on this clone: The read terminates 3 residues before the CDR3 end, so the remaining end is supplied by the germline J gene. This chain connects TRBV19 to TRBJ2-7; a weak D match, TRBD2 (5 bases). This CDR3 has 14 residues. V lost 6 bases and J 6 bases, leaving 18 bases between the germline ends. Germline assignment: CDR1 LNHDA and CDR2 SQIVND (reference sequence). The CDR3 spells CASSQSLQAGEQYF. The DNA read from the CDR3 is TGTGCCAGTAGCCAGTCACTTCAGGCGGGCGAG.

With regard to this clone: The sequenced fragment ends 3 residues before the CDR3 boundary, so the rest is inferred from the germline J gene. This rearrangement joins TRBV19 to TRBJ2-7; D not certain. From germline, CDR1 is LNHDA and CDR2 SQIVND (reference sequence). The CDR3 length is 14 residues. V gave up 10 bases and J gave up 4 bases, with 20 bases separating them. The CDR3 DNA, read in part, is TGTGCCACTCGCCCGGGTGTAGGTCAATACGAG. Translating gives CATRPGVGQYE. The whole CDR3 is CATRPGVGQYEQYF.

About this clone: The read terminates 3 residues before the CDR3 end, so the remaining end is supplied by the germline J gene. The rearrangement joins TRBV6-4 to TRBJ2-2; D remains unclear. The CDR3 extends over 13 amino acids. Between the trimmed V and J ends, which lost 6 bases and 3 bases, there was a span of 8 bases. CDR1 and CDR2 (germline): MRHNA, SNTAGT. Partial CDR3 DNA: TGTGCCAGCAGCCCCCAGGACACCGGGGAG. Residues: CASSPQDTGE. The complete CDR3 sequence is CASSPQDTGELFF.

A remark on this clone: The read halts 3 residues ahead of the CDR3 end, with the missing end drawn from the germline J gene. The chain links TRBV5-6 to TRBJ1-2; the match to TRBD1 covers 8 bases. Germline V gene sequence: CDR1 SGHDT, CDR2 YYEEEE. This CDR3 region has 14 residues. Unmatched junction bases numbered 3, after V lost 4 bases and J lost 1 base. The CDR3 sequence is CASSLGQVNYGYTF. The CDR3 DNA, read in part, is TGTGCCAGCAGCCTGGGACAGGTTAACTATGGC.